A selection of T cell receptor beta chains follows, all from one sample in a study of blood T cell repertoires in COVID-19. Method: immunoSEQ multiplex PCR; TCRdb's copy keeps in-frame clones and lacks some. The repertoire includes hundreds of thousands of clones, about 90% of them detected once, and 0.8% to 0.85% sits in the top ten. The sample comprised peripheral blood. Receptors originate from a man between 18 and 29 years old with COVID-19, enrolled during active disease. CDR3s leave out the opening cysteine and the closing phenylalanine or tryptophan. Each record gives: J gene, V gene, CDR3 protein.

TRBJ2-1,TRBV14,ASSLSGSSYNEQF
TRBJ2-1,TRBV18,ASSPPSGGGNEQF
TRBJ2-2,TRBV6-5,ASSSSGTGKAGELF
TRBJ2-2,TRBV2,ASSDRLAGSGELF
TRBJ2-4,TRBV5-5,ASSFHQGARDIQY
TRBJ2-3,TRBV7-3,ASSLTANVADTQY
TRBJ1-5,TRBV10-2,ASSEISGVNQPQH
TRBJ2-7,TRBV4-2,ASSQVVRGRLYEQY
TRBJ2-5,TRBV6-6,ASSKREAPETQY
TRBJ2-2,TRBV10-1,ATRREGTNGELF
TRBJ2-5,TRBV2,ASSPPGQGQETQY
TRBJ1-1,TRBV6-5,ASKRTGSTEAF
TRBJ1-2,TRBV5-1,ASSPPRGYGYT
TRBJ1-6,TRBV6-5,ASSYSRGPLH
TRBJ2-2,TRBV7-9,ASSFPRENTGELF
TRBJ1-4,TRBV7-9,ASSRDRSEKLF
TRBJ2-7,TRBV2,ASRGLADSSYEQY
TRBJ2-2,TRBV4-1,ASSQVPAANTGELF
TRBJ2-1,TRBV11-2,ASSSYRSDEQF
TRBJ1-5,TRBV11-2,ASSRGQGGNQPQH
TRBJ2-1,TRBV27,ASSLPTGGNEQF
TRBJ2-3,TRBV15,ATSRGLAGVSDTQY
TRBJ2-1,TRBV7-9,ASSLEWGGSIYNEQF
TRBJ2-7,TRBV19,ASSIVAGTHGDEQY
TRBJ2-3,TRBV9,ASSVVQGDTQY
TRBJ2-3,TRBV27,ASSPYTDTQY
TRBJ2-2,TRBV7-9,ASSRGQNTGELF
TRBJ1-1,TRBV7-6,ASSQETGRVTEAF